This T cell receptor (beta chain) was sequenced in a study of HIV-infected patients and healthy controls. Deletions cut 4 bases from V and 7 bases from J, with 16 bases between. Germline lookup yields CDR1 SQVTM and CDR2 ANQGSEA. The CDR3 sequence is 13 residues long. One entry per CDR3 protein results from TCRdb running MiXCR on the 5' RACE reads. The table records about 64,000 distinct CDR3 sequences, under 25% of them present only once. This clonotype was observed a few times. Sequenced input: CD4+ T cells from blood. The clonotype originates from a human donor in good health. The gene calls are TRBV29-1 and TRBJ1-2; D is perhaps TRBD1 (6 bases). Written as DNA, the CDR3 is TGCAGCGTTGTCCGGGACACCATTGGTGGCTACACCTTC. This codes for CSVVRDTIGGYTF.